Presented here are 5 T cell receptor beta chains from one specimen sequenced in a study of T cell responses to AZD1222 COVID-19 vaccine. Clones were read by immunoSEQ multiplex PCR, and TCRdb kept only the in-frame ones, dropping some. The sample yields fewer than 100,000 clones, 80% to 90% seen once. Sample: peripheral blood, taken on day 0 of AZD1222 vaccination. The source of these receptors is an adult in good health.

The chain recombines TRBV25-1 with TRBJ1-2; the D is unclear. The CDR3 runs 13 residues. V shed 3 bases and J shed 4 bases, with 9 bases lying between them. Germline V lookup: CDR1 MGHDK, CDR2 SYGVNS. As DNA, the CDR3 is TGTGCCAGCAGTGACAGCCTAGTCTATGGCTACACCTTC. Translation: CASSDSLVYGYTF.

The J gene is TRBJ2-7, the V gene TRBV4-1; 9 bases line up with TRBD1. The V segment lost 1 base and the J segment 3 bases; nucleotides outside the gene matches: 7. This CDR3 comprises 16 residues. Germline V lookup: CDR1 MGHRA, CDR2 YSYEKL. The CDR3 bases are TGCGCCAGCAGCCAAGTCCTCCGACAGGGGGGCTACGAGCAGTACTTC. Its translation is CASSQVLRQGGYEQYF.

The chain combines TRBV18 with TRBJ1-2, with 9 positions matching TRBD1. V lost 1 base to trimming and J lost 4 bases; unmatched junction nucleotides: 4. CDR1 is KGHSH, CDR2 LQKENI, per germline. The CDR3 runs 15 residues. The CDR3 region is CASSPRGQGFYGYTF. CDR3 coding DNA: TGTGCCAGCTCACCACGGGGACAGGGCTTCTATGGCTACACCTTC.

This chain uses TRBV11-3 with TRBJ1-1; D is perhaps TRBD1 (5 bases). The V gene's germline CDR1 is SGHNT and CDR2 YENEEA. This CDR3 has 14 amino acids. V lost 5 bases and J 5 bases, leaving 15 bases between the germline ends. In nucleotides, the CDR3 is TGTGCCAGCAGCCCGAGGGGAGCGGGGACTGAAGCTTTCTTT. Its protein is CASSPRGAGTEAFF. The variable domain in full, completed from reference TRBV11-3 and TRBJ1-1, reads EAGVVQSPRYKIIEKKQPVAFWCNPISGHNTLYWYLQNLGQGPELLIRYENEEAVDDSQLPKDRFSAERLKGVDSTLKIQPAELGDSAVYLCASSPRGAGTEAFFGQGTRLTVV.

This chain's CDR3 is CASSLDRSNTEAFF. The CDR3, as DNA: TGTGCCAGCAGCTTAGACAGGTCGAACACTGAAGCTTTCTTT. This chain links TRBV5-4 with TRBJ1-1, with a possible D match to TRBD1 (6 bases). The germline V and J ends were trimmed by 2 bases and 1 base, with 9 bases remaining between them. The CDR3 extends over 14 amino acids. CDR1 is SGHNT, CDR2 YYREEE, per germline (reference sequence).